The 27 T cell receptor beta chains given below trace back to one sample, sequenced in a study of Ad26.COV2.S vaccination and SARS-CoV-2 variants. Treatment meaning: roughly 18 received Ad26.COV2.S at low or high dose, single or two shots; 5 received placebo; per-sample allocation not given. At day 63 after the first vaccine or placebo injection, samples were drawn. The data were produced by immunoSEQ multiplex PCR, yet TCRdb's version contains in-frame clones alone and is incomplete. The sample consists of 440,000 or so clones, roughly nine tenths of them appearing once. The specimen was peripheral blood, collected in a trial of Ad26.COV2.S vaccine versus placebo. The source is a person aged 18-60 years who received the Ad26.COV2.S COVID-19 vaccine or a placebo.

In DNA form, the CDR3 reads TGTGCCAGCAGCCAACATAGCGGGGGGACCTCCTACGAGCAGTACTTC. Its translation: CASSQHSGGTSYEQYF. The J gene is TRBJ2-7, the V gene TRBV6-2 or TRBV6-3, with TRBD2 identical over 10 bases. CDR1 MNHEY and CDR2 SVGEGT come from the germline V gene. This CDR3 has 16 amino acids. The ends lost 6 bases at V and 0 bases at J; junction bases unmatched: 8.

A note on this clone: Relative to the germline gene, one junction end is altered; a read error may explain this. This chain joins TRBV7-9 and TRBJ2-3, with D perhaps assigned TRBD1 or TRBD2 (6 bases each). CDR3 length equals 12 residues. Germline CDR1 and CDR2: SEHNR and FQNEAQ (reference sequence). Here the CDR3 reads CASSLEVGGIHF. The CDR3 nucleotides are TGTGCCAGCAGCTTAGAGGTCGGGGGCATACATTTT. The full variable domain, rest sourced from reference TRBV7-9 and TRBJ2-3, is DTGVSQNPRHKITKRGQNVTFRCDPISEHNRLYWYRQTLGQGPEFLTYFQNEAQLEKSRLLSDRFSAERPKGSFSTLEIQRTEQGDSAMYLCASSLEVGGIHFGPGTRLTVL.

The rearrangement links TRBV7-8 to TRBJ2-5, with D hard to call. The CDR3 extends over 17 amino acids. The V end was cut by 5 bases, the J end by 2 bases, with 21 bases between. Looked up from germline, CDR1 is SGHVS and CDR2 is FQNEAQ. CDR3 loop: CASSPEGRWGLQETQYF. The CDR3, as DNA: TGTGCCAGCAGCCCGGAAGGGCGTTGGGGATTACAAGAGACCCAGTACTTC.

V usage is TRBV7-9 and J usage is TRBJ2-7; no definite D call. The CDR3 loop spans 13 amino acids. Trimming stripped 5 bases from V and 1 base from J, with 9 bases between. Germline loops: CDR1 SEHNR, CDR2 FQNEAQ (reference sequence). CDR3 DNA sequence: TGTGCCAGCAGCGATGGCGTTTCCTACGAGCAGTACTTC. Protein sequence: CASSDGVSYEQYF.

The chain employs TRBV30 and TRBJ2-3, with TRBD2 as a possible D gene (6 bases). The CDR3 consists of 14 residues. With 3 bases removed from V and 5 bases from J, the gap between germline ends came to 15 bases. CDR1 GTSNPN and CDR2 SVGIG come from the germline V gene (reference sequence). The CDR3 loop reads CAWSLDSGGDTQYF. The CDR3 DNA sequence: TGTGCCTGGAGCCTGGATAGCGGAGGAGATACGCAGTATTTT.

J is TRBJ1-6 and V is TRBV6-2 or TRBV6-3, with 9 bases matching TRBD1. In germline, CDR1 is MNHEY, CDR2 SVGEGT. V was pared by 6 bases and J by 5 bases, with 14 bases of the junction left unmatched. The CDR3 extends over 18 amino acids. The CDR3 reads CASSPRRQGGGDNSPLHF. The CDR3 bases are TGTGCCAGCAGCCCTCGCAGACAGGGGGGGGGAGATAATTCACCCCTCCACTTT.

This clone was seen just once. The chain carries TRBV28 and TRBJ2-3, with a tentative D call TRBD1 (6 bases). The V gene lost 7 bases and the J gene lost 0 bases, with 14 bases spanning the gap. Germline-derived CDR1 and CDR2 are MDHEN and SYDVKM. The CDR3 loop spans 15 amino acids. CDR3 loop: CASTKVDRSTDTQYF. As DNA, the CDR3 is TGTGCCAGCACTAAAGTCGACAGGAGCACAGATACGCAGTATTTT. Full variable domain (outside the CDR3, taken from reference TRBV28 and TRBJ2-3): DVKVTQSSRYLVKRTGEKVFLECVQDMDHENMFWYRQDPGLGLRLIYFSYDVKMKEKGDIPEGYSVSREKKERFSLILESASTNQTSMYLCASTKVDRSTDTQYFGPGTRLTVL.

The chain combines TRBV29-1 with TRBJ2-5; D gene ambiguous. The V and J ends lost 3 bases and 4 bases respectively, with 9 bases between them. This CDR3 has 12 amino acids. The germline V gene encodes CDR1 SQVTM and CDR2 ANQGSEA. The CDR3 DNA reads TGCAGCGTTGATGGCCTAGGAGAGACCCAGTACTTC. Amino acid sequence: CSVDGLGETQYF.

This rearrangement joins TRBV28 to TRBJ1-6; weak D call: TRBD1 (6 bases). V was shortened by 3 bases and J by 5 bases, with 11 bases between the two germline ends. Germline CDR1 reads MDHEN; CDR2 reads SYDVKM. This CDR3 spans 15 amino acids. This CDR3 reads CASSFSGGNNSPLHF. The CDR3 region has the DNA TGTGCCAGCAGTTTTTCGGGGGGCAATAATTCACCCCTCCACTTT. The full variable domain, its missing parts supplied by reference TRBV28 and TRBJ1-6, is DVKVTQSSRYLVKRTGEKVFLECVQDMDHENMFWYRQDPGLGLRLIYFSYDVKMKEKGDIPEGYSVSREKKERFSLILESASTNQTSMYLCASSFSGGNNSPLHFGNGTRLTVT.

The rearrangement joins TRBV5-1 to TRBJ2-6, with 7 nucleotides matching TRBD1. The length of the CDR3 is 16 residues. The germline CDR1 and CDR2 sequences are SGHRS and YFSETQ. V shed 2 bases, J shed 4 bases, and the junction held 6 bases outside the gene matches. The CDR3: CASSLTTGPGANVLTF. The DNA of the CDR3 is TGCGCCAGCAGCTTAACGACAGGGCCCGGGGCCAACGTCCTGACTTTC.

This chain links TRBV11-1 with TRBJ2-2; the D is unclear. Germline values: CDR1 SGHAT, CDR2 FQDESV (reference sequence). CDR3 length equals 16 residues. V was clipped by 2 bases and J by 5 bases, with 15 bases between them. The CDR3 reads CASSLTTNLVTGELFF. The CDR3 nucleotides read TGTGCCAGCAGCTTAACGACGAATTTGGTGACCGGGGAGCTGTTTTTT.

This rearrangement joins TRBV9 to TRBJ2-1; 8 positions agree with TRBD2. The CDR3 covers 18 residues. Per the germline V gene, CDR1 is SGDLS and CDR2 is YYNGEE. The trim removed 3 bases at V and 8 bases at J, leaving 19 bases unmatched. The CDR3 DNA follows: TGTGCCAGCAGCGAGTTCGAGGGATCGGGGGGGCCTATGGATGAGCAGTTCTTC. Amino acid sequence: CASSEFEGSGGPMDEQFF.

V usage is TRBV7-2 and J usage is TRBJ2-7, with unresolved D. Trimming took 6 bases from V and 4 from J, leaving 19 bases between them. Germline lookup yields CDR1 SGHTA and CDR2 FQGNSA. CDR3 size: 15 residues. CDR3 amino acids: CASRPVQDPPYEQYF. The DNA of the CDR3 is TGTGCCAGCAGACCCGTCCAGGATCCACCTTACGAGCAGTACTTC.

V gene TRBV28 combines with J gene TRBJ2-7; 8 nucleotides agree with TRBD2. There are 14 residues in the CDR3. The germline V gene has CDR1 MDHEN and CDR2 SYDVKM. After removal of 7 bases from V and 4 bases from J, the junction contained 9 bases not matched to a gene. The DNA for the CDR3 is TGTGCCAGCACCTACGGGGGGGGGCGATACGAGCAGTACTTC. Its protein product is CASTYGGGRYEQYF.

In DNA, the CDR3 is TGCGCCAGCAGCTTGGTGGAGGGCAGGGTGAACACCGGGGAGCTGTTTTTT. Its protein product is CASSLVEGRVNTGELFF. V gene TRBV5-1 combines with J gene TRBJ2-2; maybe TRBD2 (6 bases). Germline values: CDR1 SGHRS, CDR2 YFSETQ. The CDR3 has 17 residues. The ends were cut back, 0 bases at V and 1 base at J, with 13 bases in the middle. Combining the CDR3 with reference TRBV5-1 and TRBJ2-2 gives the whole variable domain KAGVTQTPRYLIKTRGQQVTLSCSPISGHRSVSWYQQTPGQGLQFLFEYFSETQRNKGNFPGRFSGRQFSNSRSEMNVSTLELGDSALYLCASSLVEGRVNTGELFFGEGSRLTVL.

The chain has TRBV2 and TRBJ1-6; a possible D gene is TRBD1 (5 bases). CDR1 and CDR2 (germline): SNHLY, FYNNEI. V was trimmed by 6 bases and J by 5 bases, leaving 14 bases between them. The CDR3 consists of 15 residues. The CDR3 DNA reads TGTGCCAGCAGGAGAGACAGAGGAAATAATTCACCCCTCCACTTT. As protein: CASRRDRGNNSPLHF.

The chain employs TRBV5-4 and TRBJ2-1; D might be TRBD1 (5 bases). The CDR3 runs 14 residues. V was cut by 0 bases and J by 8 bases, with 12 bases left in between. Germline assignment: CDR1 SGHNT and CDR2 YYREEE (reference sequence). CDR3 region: CASSLAIARDEQFF. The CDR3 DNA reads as TGTGCCAGCAGCTTGGCGATAGCCAGGGATGAGCAGTTCTTC. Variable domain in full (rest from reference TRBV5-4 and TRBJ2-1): ETGVTQSPTHLIKTRGQQVTLRCSSQSGHNTVSWYQQALGQGPQFIFQYYREEENGRGNFPPRFSGLQFPNYSSELNVNALELDDSALYLCASSLAIARDEQFFGPGTRLTVL.

The CDR3 nucleotides read TGTGCCAGCAGATTTTTACCGGGGAATATCGGCCAGAACACTGAAGCTTTCTTT. The encoded protein is CASRFLPGNIGQNTEAFF. The chain has TRBV5-8 and TRBJ1-1; D is unresolved. Deletions cut 5 bases from V and 1 base from J, with 24 bases between. Germline V gene sequence: CDR1 SGHTS, CDR2 YDEGEE. The CDR3 length is 18 residues. The full variable domain, with the rest looked up from reference TRBV5-8 and TRBJ1-1, is EAGVTQSPTHLIKTRGQQATLRCSPISGHTSVYWYQQALGLGLQFLLWYDEGEERNRGNFPPRFSGRQFPNYSSELNVNALELEDSALYLCASRFLPGNIGQNTEAFFGQGTRLTVV.

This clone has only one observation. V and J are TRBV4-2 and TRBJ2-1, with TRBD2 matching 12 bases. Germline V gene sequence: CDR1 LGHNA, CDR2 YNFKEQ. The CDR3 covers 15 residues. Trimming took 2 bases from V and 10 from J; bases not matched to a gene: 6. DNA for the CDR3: TGTGCCAGCAGCCAATTCACTAGCGGGAGGCTAGAGCAGTTCTTC. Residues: CASSQFTSGRLEQFF.

CDR3 nucleotide sequence: TGTGCCAGCAGCCAAGAAAGACAGGTAAATTCACCCCTCCACTTT. Protein product: CASSQERQVNSPLHF. The chain joins TRBV3-1 (or the pseudogene TRBV3-2) to TRBJ1-6, with TRBD1 as a possible D gene (6 bases). V was trimmed by 0 bases and J by 7 bases, leaving 10 bases between them. Germline assignment: CDR1 LGHDT and CDR2 YNNKEL (reference sequence). The CDR3 loop spans 15 amino acids.

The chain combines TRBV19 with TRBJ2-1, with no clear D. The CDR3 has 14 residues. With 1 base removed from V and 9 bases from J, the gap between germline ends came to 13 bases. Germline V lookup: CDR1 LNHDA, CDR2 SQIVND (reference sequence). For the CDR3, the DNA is TGTGCCAGTAGTATAGCGACTGCCCCCGCTGAGCAGTTCTTC. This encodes CASSIATAPAEQFF.

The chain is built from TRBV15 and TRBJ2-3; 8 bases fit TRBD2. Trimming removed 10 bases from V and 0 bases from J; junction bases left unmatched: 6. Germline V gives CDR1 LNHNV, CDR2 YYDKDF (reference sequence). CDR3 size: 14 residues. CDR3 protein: CASRTSGSTDTQYF. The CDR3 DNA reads TGTGCCAGCCGCACTAGCGGTAGCACAGATACGCAGTATTTT.

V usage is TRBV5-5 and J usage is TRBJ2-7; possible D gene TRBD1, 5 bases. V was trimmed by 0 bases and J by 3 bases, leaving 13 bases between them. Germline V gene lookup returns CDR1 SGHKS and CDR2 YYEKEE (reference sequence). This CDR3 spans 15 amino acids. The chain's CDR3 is CASSLVGIQGYEQYF. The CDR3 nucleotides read TGTGCCAGCAGCTTGGTCGGAATCCAGGGCTACGAGCAGTACTTC.

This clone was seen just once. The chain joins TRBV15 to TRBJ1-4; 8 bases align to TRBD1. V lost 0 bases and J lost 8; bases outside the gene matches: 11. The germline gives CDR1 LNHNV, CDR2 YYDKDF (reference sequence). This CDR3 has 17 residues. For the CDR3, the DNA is TGTGCCACCAGCAGAGATCAGGCGACAGGGGCGGGGGAAAAACTGTTTTTT. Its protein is CATSRDQATGAGEKLFF.

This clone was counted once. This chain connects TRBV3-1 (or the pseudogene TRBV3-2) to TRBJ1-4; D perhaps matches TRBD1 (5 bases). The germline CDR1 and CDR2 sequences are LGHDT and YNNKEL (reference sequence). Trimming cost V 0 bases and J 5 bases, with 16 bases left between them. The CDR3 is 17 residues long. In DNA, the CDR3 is TGTGCCAGCAGCCAAGATCAGGGCTCGGGGCGGAATGAAAAACTGTTTTTT. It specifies CASSQDQGSGRNEKLFF.

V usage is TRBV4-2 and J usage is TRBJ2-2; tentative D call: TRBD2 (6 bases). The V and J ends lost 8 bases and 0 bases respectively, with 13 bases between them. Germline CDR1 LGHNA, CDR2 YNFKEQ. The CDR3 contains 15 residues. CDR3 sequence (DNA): TGTGCCAGCGAAACGGGACTTACGAACACCGGGGAGCTGTTTTTT. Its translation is CASETGLTNTGELFF.

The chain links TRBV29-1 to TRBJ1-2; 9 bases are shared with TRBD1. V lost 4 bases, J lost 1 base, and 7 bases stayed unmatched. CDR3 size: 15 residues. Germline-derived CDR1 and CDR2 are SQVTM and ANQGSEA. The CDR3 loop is CSVGTGANLNYGYTF. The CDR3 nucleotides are TGCAGCGTTGGGACAGGGGCGAACCTTAACTATGGCTACACCTTC.